The T cell receptor (beta chain) described here comes from a study of regulatory T cells in long-lasting Graves disease. Points from the study as a whole: Repertoires from persistent disease leaned toward TRBV28, TRBJ1-2 and TRBJ2-5.

Described time point: newly diagnosed GD, antithyroid drugs for less than 3 months. Extracted PBMC RNA gave rise to the TCR library. As collected, the peripheral blood samples measured 7 to 9.5 milliliters each and went into EDTA tubes. Building of the TCR beta libraries involved iRepertoire HTBI primers and Arm-PCR of CDR3 regions. TCRdb processed the multiplex PCR reads anew with MiXCR; each CDR3 protein has one entry. The sample contains about 440,000 distinct CDR3 sequences, under 15% of which appear only once. This clonotype was seen at least ten times. The antigen is unknown. The CDR3 spans 14 residues. V lost 3 bases to trimming and J lost 4 bases; unmatched junction nucleotides: 3. Germline V CDR1 and CDR2: PRHDT, FYEKMQ (reference sequence). The same data also went into a second study, on T cells in Graves' hyperthyroidism and ophthalmopathy. That study adds: The HTBI set primed first-round TCR CDR3 RT-PCR. A 13 V-J signature model discriminated ophthalmopathy versus stable hyperthyroidism.

Sequenced material: peripheral blood mononuclear cells (PBMCs), taken at new diagnosis, from a patient treated with antithyroid drugs. The chain employs TRBV13 and TRBJ2-3; TRBD1 matches 8 bases. This receptor was obtained from a woman between 25 and 40 years old with Graves disease. The CDR3 sequence is CASSFRQGSDTQYF. The CDR3 coding sequence is TGTGCCAGCAGCTTCCGACAGGGGTCAGATACGCAGTATTTT.